The 13 T cell receptor beta chains below were found in one sample sequenced in a study of identical twins. TCRdb ran MiXCR on the 5' RACE reads and lists one entry per CDR3 protein. The sample carries some 630,000 distinct CDR3 sequences, around 7.5% recorded once. Separately, the same data were catalogued under a study of yellow fever vaccine responses in identical twins.

The sequenced sample consisted of PBMCs. The receptors were gathered from a woman younger than 35 in good health.

The chain recombines TRBV6-1 with TRBJ2-7; weak D call: TRBD1 (6 bases). V was pared by 4 bases and J by 1 base, with 11 bases between. The CDR3 is 14 residues long. Per germline, CDR1 MNHNS and CDR2 SASEGT. The CDR3 DNA reads TGTGCCAGCAGTGGGGACATAACTTCCTACGAGCAGTACGTC. Its translation: CASSGDITSYEQYV.

This clonotype was counted between two and nine times. The chain combines TRBV5-6 with TRBJ2-7, with D unclear. The CDR3 extends over 13 amino acids. Per the germline V gene, CDR1 is SGHDT and CDR2 is YYEEEE. V dropped 3 bases and J dropped 1 base, with 8 bases sitting between them. The CDR3 region has the DNA TGTGCCAGCAGCTCCGAGAGTTCCTACGAGCAGTACTTC. Translation gives CASSSESSYEQYF.

In this sample, this clonotype turned up a few times. This chain links TRBV5-1 with TRBJ2-1, with D perhaps TRBD1 or TRBD2 (5 bases each). Germline values: CDR1 SGHRS, CDR2 YFSETQ. Trimming cost V 0 bases and J 4 bases, with 11 bases left between them. CDR3 length equals 15 residues. Here the CDR3 DNA reads TGCGCCAGCAGCTTGGCGGGACGGGATTACAATGAGCAGTTCTTC. Translating gives CASSLAGRDYNEQFF.

This clonotype was seen more than once but under ten times. The V gene is TRBV6-5, the J gene TRBJ2-7; a weak D match, TRBD2 (6 bases). Germline CDR1 and CDR2: MNHEY and SVGAGI. The CDR3 is 11 amino acids. Trimming stripped 8 bases from V and 4 bases from J, with 9 bases between. CDR3 sequence (DNA): TGTGCCAGCGGACGGGGGTACGAGCAGTACGTC. As protein: CASGRGYEQYV.

This clonotype was detected a few times. The genes are TRBV6-5 and TRBJ2-3; no clear D. The CDR3 contains 18 residues. Trimming cost V 2 bases and J 0 bases, with 18 bases left between them. The germline CDR1 and CDR2 sequences are MNHEY and SVGAGI. CDR3 sequence (DNA): TGTGCCAGCAGTTACACGAAGCTACGACCAGGTAGCACAGATACGCAGTATTTT. Its translation is CASSYTKLRPGSTDTQYF.

The chain joins TRBV9 to TRBJ2-3, with TRBD2 matching over 9 bases. Germline V gene lookup returns CDR1 SGDLS and CDR2 YYNGEE. Trimming removed 0 bases from V and 2 bases from J; junction bases left unmatched: 4. The CDR3 runs 16 residues. The CDR3 nucleotides read TGTGCCAGCAGCGTAGCCCTAGCGGGACCCACAGATACGCAGTATTTT. It specifies CASSVALAGPTDTQYF.

The chain has TRBV5-6 and TRBJ2-5; D is perhaps TRBD2 (5 bases). Germline CDR1 is SGHDT and CDR2 is YYEEEE. CDR3 length: 14 amino acids. V lost 6 bases and J lost 6, with 18 bases in between. CDR3 protein: CASTPWTLTKTQYF. For the CDR3, the DNA is TGTGCCAGCACCCCATGGACTCTCACGAAGACCCAGTACTTC.

This clonotype has a count of ten or more. The chain has TRBV6-5 and TRBJ1-2; D might be TRBD1 (5 bases). This CDR3 has 15 amino acids. Trimming stripped 0 bases from V and 4 bases from J, with 12 bases between. The germline V gene has CDR1 MNHEY and CDR2 SVGAGI. CDR3: CASSYSSTGGYGYTF. The CDR3 region has the DNA TGTGCCAGCAGTTACTCGAGTACGGGGGGCTATGGCTACACCTTC.

This clonotype was detected a few times. The chain is built from TRBV11-2 and TRBJ1-2; D is possibly TRBD1 (6 bases). CDR3 length: 13 residues. Germline V gene sequence: CDR1 SGHAT, CDR2 FQNNGV. With 5 bases removed from V and 3 bases from J, the gap between germline ends came to 10 bases. The CDR3 loop reads CASSRGGHYGYTF. CDR3 sequence (DNA): TGTGCCAGCAGCCGAGGGGGTCACTATGGCTACACCTTC.

This clonotype appeared a few times. V usage is TRBV5-1 and J usage is TRBJ2-5; D is possibly TRBD1 (5 bases). Germline CDR1 reads SGHRS; CDR2 reads YFSETQ. The CDR3 length is 12 residues. V shed 6 bases and J shed 2 bases, with 8 bases lying between them. This CDR3 reads CASKTVQETQYF. CDR3 in DNA: TGCGCCAGCAAGACAGTTCAAGAGACCCAGTACTTC.

This clonotype showed up many times. The rearrangement joins TRBV7-9 to TRBJ2-7; 7 bases map to TRBD2. The junction had 10 bases not matched to a gene; V was cut back by 4 bases and J by 4 bases. Germline CDR1 reads SEHNR; CDR2 reads FQNEAQ (reference sequence). This CDR3 has 15 amino acids. DNA of the CDR3: TGTGCCAGCAGCTCTCCGGGCGGGAGAGATTACGAGCAGTACTTC. Its protein is CASSSPGGRDYEQYF.

This rearrangement joins TRBV19 to TRBJ2-5; the match to TRBD2 covers 7 bases. The CDR3 consists of 13 residues. V trimming: 7 bases; J trimming: 5 bases; junction bases outside the gene matches: 7. Germline V lookup: CDR1 LNHDA, CDR2 SQIVND (reference sequence). CDR3 region: CASNSGGRETQYF. CDR3 nucleotides: TGTGCCAGTAACTCCGGGGGGAGGGAGACCCAGTACTTC.

The chain has TRBV24-1 and TRBJ2-5; 9 bases are shared with TRBD1. CDR3 length: 15 amino acids. Per germline, CDR1 KGHDR and CDR2 SFDVKD. The V and J ends lost 7 bases and 0 bases, in that order; junction bases with no gene match: 5. The CDR3 DNA is TGTGCCACCAGCCAATGGACAGGGGACCAAGAGACCCAGTACTTC. This codes for CATSQWTGDQETQYF.